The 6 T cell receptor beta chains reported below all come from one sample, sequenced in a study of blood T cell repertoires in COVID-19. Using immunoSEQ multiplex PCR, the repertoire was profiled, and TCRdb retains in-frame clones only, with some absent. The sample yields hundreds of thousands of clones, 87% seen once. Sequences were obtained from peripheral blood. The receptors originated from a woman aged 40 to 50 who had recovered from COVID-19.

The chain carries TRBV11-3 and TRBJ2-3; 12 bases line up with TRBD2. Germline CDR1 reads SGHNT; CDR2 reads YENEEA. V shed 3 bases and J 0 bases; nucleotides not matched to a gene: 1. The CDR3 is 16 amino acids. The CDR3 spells CASSLGLAGSTDTQYF. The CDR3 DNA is TGTGCCAGCAGCTTGGGACTAGCGGGTAGCACAGATACGCAGTATTTT. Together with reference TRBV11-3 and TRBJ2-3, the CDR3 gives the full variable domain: EAGVVQSPRYKIIEKKQPVAFWCNPISGHNTLYWYLQNLGQGPELLIRYENEEAVDDSQLPKDRFSAERLKGVDSTLKIQPAELGDSAVYLCASSLGLAGSTDTQYFGPGTRLTVL.

The CDR3 coding sequence is TGTGCCAGCAGCTTAGCCGTAGTTTGGGCAACAACTAATGAAAAACTGTTTTTT. As protein: CASSLAVVWATTNEKLFF. The V and J genes are TRBV7-9 and TRBJ1-4, with D unresolved. This CDR3 spans 18 amino acids. V lost 0 bases and J lost 0, with 14 bases in between. Germline assignment: CDR1 SEHNR and CDR2 FQNEAQ (reference sequence). Full variable domain (outside the CDR3, taken from reference TRBV7-9 and TRBJ1-4): DTGVSQNPRHKITKRGQNVTFRCDPISEHNRLYWYRQTLGQGPEFLTYFQNEAQLEKSRLLSDRFSAERPKGSFSTLEIQRTEQGDSAMYLCASSLAVVWATTNEKLFFGSGTQLSVL.

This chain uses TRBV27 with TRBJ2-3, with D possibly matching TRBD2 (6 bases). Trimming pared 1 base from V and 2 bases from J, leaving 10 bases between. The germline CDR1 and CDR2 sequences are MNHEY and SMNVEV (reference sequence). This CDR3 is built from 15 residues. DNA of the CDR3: TGTGCCAGCAGTTTATTCGGGACTTACACAGATACGCAGTATTTT. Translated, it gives CASSLFGTYTDTQYF.

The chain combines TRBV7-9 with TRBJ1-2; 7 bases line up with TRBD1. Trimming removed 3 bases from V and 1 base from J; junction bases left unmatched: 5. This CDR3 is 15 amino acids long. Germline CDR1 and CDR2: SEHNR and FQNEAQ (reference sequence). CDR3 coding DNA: TGTGCCAGCAGCTTCCGGGACAGTTTTAACTATGGCTACACCTTC. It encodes CASSFRDSFNYGYTF.

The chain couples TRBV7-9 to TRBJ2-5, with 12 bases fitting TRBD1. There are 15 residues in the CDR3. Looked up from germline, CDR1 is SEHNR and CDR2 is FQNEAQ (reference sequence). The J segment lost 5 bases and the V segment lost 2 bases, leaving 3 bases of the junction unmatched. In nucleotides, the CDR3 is TGTGCCAGCAGCTTATCAGGGACAGGGGGCGAGACCCAGTACTTC. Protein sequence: CASSLSGTGGETQYF.

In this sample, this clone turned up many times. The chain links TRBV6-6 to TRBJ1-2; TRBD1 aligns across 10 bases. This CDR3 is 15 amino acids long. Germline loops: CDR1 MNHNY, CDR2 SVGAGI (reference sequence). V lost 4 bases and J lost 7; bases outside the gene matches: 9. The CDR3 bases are TGTGCCAGCAGTTCTAATAGACAGGGGGCAAGTGGCTACACCTTC. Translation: CASSSNRQGASGYTF.